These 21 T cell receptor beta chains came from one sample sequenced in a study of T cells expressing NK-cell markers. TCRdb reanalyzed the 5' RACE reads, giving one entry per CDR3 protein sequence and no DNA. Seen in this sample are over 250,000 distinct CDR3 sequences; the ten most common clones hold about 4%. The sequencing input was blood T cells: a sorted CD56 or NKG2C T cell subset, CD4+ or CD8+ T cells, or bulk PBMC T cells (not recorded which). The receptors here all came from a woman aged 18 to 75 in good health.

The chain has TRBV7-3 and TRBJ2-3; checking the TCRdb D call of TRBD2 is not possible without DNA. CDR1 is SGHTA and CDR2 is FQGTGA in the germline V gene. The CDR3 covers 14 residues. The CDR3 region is CASSPGSGSGSQYF.

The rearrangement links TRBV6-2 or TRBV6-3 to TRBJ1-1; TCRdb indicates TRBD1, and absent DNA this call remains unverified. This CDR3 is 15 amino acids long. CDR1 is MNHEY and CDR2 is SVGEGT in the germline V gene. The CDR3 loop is CASSYLGGPRPEAFF.

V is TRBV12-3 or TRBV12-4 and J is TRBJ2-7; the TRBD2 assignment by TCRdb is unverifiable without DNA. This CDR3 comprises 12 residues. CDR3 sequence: CASSLVGRGQYF.

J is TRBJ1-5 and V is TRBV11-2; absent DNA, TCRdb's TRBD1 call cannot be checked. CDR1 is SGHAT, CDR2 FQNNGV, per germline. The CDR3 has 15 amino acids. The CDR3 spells CASSLAGRGNQPQHF.

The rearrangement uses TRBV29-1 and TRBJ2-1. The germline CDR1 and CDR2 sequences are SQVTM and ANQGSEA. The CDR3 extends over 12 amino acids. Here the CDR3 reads CSVLLPYNEQFF.

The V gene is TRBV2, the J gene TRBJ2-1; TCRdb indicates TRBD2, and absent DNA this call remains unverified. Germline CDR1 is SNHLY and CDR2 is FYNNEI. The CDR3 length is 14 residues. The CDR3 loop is CASILAEYGNEQFF.

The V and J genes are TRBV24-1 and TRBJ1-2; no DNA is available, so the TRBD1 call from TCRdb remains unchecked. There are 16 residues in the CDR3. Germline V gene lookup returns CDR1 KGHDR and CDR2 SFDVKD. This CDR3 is CATSDLRDRHGDGYTF.

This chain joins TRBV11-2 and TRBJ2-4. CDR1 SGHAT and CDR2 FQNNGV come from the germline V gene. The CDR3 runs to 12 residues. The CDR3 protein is CASSAVENIQYF.

This CDR3 is CASTEADSQFF. The chain recombines TRBV12-3 or TRBV12-4 with TRBJ2-1. The CDR3 consists of 11 residues.

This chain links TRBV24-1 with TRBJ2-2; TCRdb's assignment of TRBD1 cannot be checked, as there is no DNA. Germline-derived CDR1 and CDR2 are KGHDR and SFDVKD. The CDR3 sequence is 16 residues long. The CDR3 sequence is CATRTTGGDHTGELFF.

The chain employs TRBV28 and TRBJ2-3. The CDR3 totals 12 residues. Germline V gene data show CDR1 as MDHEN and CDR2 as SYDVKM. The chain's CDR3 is CASSPGRDTQYF.

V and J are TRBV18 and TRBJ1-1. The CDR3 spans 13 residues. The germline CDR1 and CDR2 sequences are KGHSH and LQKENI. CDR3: CASSSGQNTEAFF.

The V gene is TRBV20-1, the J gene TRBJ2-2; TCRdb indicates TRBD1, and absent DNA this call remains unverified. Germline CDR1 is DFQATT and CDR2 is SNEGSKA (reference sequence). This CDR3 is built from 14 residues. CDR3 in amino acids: CSASRAANTGELFF.

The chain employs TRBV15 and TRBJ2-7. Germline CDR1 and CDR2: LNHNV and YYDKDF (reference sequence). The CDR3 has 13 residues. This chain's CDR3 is CATSRDPSYEQYF.

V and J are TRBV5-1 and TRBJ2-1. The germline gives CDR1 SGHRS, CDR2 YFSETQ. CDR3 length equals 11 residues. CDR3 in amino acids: CASSIQVEQFF.

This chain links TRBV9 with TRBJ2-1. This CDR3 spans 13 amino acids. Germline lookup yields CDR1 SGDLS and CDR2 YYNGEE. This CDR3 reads CASSARSAAEQFF.

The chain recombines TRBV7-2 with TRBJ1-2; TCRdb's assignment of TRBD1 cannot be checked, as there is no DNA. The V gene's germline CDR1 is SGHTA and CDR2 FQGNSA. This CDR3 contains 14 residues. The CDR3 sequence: CASSFRARGLNYTF.

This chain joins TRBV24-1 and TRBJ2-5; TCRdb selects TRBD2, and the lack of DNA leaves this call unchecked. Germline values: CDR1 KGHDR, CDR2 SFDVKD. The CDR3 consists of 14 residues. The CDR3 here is CATSDLPGGETQYF.

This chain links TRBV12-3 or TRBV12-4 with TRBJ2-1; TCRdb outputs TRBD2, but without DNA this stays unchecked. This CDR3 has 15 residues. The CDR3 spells CASSLVSGGGNEQFF.

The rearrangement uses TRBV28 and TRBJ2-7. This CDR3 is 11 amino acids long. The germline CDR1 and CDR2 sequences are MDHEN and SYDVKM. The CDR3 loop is CASRNSYEQYF.

The CDR3 reads CASSYAGSTDTQYF. This chain connects TRBV6-5 to TRBJ2-3. Germline CDR1 is MNHEY and CDR2 is SVGAGI. There are 14 residues in the CDR3.